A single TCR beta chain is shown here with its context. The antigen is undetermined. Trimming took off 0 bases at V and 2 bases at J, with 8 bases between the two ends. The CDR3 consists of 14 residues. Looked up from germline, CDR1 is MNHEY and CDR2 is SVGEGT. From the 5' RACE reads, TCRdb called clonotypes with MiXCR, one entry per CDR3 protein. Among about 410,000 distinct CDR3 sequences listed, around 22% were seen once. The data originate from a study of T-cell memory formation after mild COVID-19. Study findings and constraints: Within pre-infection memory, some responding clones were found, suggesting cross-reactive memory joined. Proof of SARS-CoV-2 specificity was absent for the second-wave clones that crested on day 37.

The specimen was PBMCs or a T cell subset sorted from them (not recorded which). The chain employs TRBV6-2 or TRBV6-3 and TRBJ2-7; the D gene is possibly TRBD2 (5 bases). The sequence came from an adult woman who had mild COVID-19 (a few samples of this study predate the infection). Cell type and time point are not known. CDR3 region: CASSYSGLTYEQYF. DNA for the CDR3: TGTGCCAGCAGTTACTCCGGACTGACCTACGAGCAGTACTTC.